These 29 T cell receptor beta chains were sequenced from one sample in a study of blood T cells in healthy people across ages. Together with a sample-barcoded 5' primer, a J-beta primer mix was included in a second PCR lasting roughly 6 to 12 cycles. TCRdb re-derived calls from the 5' RACE reads in MiXCR, one entry per CDR3 protein. The data show roughly 800,000 distinct CDR3 sequences, around 25% seen once. This sample was also put to use in a study of T cells of mothers and their children.

The sample taken for sequencing was blood. Receptors were obtained from a boy between 10 and 17 years old in good health.

This clonotype was seen a handful of times. V is TRBV29-1 and J is TRBJ1-2, with TRBD1 matching 9 bases. The V gene's germline CDR1 is SQVTM and CDR2 ANQGSEA. The trim removed 5 bases at V and 8 bases at J, leaving 9 bases unmatched. CDR3 length: 13 amino acids. CDR3: CSVHTTGGWGYTF. CDR3 DNA: TGCAGCGTTCACACCACAGGGGGCTGGGGCTACACCTTC.

V usage is TRBV5-1 and J usage is TRBJ2-5, with D possibly matching TRBD2 (5 bases). Trimming shortened V by 4 bases and J by 6 bases, and 19 bases separated the two germline ends. The CDR3 length is 15 residues. CDR1 is SGHRS, CDR2 YFSETQ, per germline. In DNA form, the CDR3 reads TGCGCCAGCAGCCCTACCGGGGATCCCCCCAAGACCCAGTACTTC. Its protein is CASSPTGDPPKTQYF.

The table lists this clonotype with a few counts. The chain is built from TRBV14 and TRBJ2-5; the D gene is possibly TRBD2 (5 bases). The CDR3 runs 13 residues. V lost 6 bases and J 3 bases, leaving 11 bases between the germline ends. Germline V gene sequence: CDR1 SGHDN, CDR2 FVKESK. The CDR3: CASRVVGEETQYF. CDR3 DNA: TGTGCCAGCAGGGTCGTGGGAGAAGAGACCCAGTACTTC. Filled out from reference TRBV14 and TRBJ2-5, the complete variable domain reads EAGVTQFPSHSVIEKGQTVTLRCDPISGHDNLYWYRRVMGKEIKFLLHFVKESKQDESGMPNNRFLAERTGGTYSTLKVQPAELEDSGVYFCASRVVGEETQYFGPGTRLLVL.

The chain combines TRBV5-1 with TRBJ2-5; TRBD1 might be the D (6 bases). V dropped 3 bases and J dropped 5 bases, with 11 bases sitting between them. The CDR3 has 13 residues. The germline CDR1 and CDR2 sequences are SGHRS and YFSETQ. The CDR3 protein is CASSWTVPETQYF. The CDR3 nucleotides are TGCGCCAGCAGCTGGACAGTTCCCGAGACCCAGTACTTC. Complete variable domain (other parts from reference TRBV5-1 and TRBJ2-5): KAGVTQTPRYLIKTRGQQVTLSCSPISGHRSVSWYQQTPGQGLQFLFEYFSETQRNKGNFPGRFSGRQFSNSRSEMNVSTLELGDSALYLCASSWTVPETQYFGPGTRLLVL.

There are a few counts of this clonotype. The V and J genes are TRBV15 and TRBJ1-2; unclear D gene. This CDR3 contains 13 residues. CDR1 and CDR2 (germline): LNHNV, YYDKDF (reference sequence). V was trimmed by 0 bases and J by 7 bases, leaving 9 bases between them. Here the CDR3 DNA reads TGTGCCACCAGCAGAGATCGGAGGTCTGGCTACACCTTC. It encodes CATSRDRRSGYTF.

The chain recombines TRBV7-2 with TRBJ2-2; possibly TRBD2 for D (6 bases). Trimming took off 4 bases at V and 3 bases at J, with 15 bases between the two ends. The CDR3 extends over 16 amino acids. CDR1 is SGHTA, CDR2 FQGNSA, per germline. CDR3 coding DNA: TGTGCCAGCAGCTCCCCTGGGACTTCCTACACCGGGGAGCTGTTTTTT. Amino acids: CASSSPGTSYTGELFF.

The table lists this clonotype with a few counts. V is TRBV5-1 and J is TRBJ2-7, with 8 nucleotides matching TRBD1. CDR3 length: 17 residues. Looked up from germline, CDR1 is SGHRS and CDR2 is YFSETQ. The junction had 13 bases not matched to a gene; V was cut back by 4 bases and J by 1 base. CDR3 DNA: TGCGCCAGCAGCCCGCTTCAGACAGGGGCCTATTCCTACGAGCAGTACTTC. Translating it yields CASSPLQTGAYSYEQYF.

Only a few counts were recorded for this clonotype. This chain uses TRBV4-1 with TRBJ2-5, with 8 bases identical to TRBD2. J gave up 5 bases and V 1 base, and 6 bases lay outside the gene matches. Germline CDR1 MGHRA, CDR2 YSYEKL. The CDR3 totals 15 residues. Written as DNA, the CDR3 is TGCGCCAGCAGCCAAGGTTCTAGCGGGCGGGAGACCCAGTACTTC. Encoded protein: CASSQGSSGRETQYF.

V is TRBV12-3 or TRBV12-4 and J is TRBJ2-2, with TRBD1 matching over 9 bases. V was pared by 6 bases and J by 7 bases, with 12 bases of the junction left unmatched. The CDR3 contains 16 residues. The CDR3, as DNA: TGTGCCAGCAGCATCGTATGGGACAGGGTGGTCGGGGAGCTGTTTTTT. Residues: CASSIVWDRVVGELFF.

The genes are TRBV29-1 and TRBJ2-5, with D possibly matching TRBD2 (6 bases). CDR3 length: 17 residues. Per the germline V gene, CDR1 is SQVTM and CDR2 is ANQGSEA. V was shortened by 8 bases and J by 5 bases, with 30 bases between the two germline ends. The CDR3 spells CSWEEGLTGGKGETQYF. CDR3 bases: TGCAGCTGGGAGGAGGGTCTCACTGGCGGGAAGGGGGAGACCCAGTACTTC.

This clonotype was picked up a small number of times. The gene calls are TRBV28 and TRBJ2-3, with D tentatively TRBD1 (5 bases). The V end was cut by 2 bases, the J end by 7 bases, with 13 bases between. The length of the CDR3 is 14 residues. Per germline, CDR1 MDHEN and CDR2 SYDVKM. The CDR3 reads CASSLRQGYNTQYF. DNA of the CDR3: TGTGCCAGCAGTTTAAGGCAGGGTTACAATACGCAGTATTTT.

V gene TRBV7-2 combines with J gene TRBJ2-5; perhaps D is TRBD1 or TRBD2 (5 bases each). This CDR3 comprises 18 residues. In germline, CDR1 is SGHTA, CDR2 FQGNSA. Deletions cut 8 bases from V and 0 bases from J, with 25 bases between. The CDR3 loop is CASCPGPRDVWDQETQYF. CDR3 sequence (DNA): TGTGCCAGCTGCCCAGGGCCACGGGACGTTTGGGACCAAGAGACCCAGTACTTC.

This clonotype occurred a few times. This rearrangement joins TRBV7-2 to TRBJ2-7; 10 nucleotides line up with TRBD1. The CDR3 is 15 residues long. V lost 4 bases, J lost 2 bases, and 5 bases stayed unmatched. Germline V gene sequence: CDR1 SGHTA, CDR2 FQGNSA. CDR3 bases: TGTGCCAGCAGCTCCACCGGGACAGGGGCCTACGAGCAGTACTTC. Amino acid sequence: CASSSTGTGAYEQYF.

This chain connects TRBV27 to TRBJ1-2, with TRBD1 matching over 8 bases. Losses at the gene ends were 4 bases for V and 11 bases for J; bases not matched to a gene: 9. CDR3 length: 13 residues. CDR1 is MNHEY, CDR2 SMNVEV, per germline (reference sequence). The CDR3 DNA is TGTGCCAGCAGTTGGGGCGGACAGGGCGGGTACACCTTC. Protein sequence: CASSWGGQGGYTF.

The rearrangement links TRBV4-3 to TRBJ2-7; D remains unclear. The J call may be in error: the DNA end matches TRBJ2-5 better. The germline gives CDR1 LGHNA, CDR2 YSLEER. CDR3 size: 13 residues. The CDR3 sequence is CASSQDKGETQYF. CDR3 nucleotide sequence: TGCGCCAGCAGCCAAGATAAGGGAGAGACCCAGTACTTC.

This chain joins TRBV7-9 and TRBJ2-4; possible D gene TRBD1, 5 bases. In germline, CDR1 is SEHNR, CDR2 FQNEAQ (reference sequence). This CDR3 has 16 amino acids. The V gene lost 4 bases and the J gene lost 0 bases, with 13 bases spanning the gap. This CDR3 is CASSSVGPLAKNIQYF. DNA for the CDR3: TGTGCCAGCAGCTCCGTGGGGCCTCTAGCCAAAAACATTCAGTACTTC.

The sample holds a few counts of this clonotype. The junction does not match germline at one end; this may be a read error. V is TRBV20-1 and J is TRBJ2-3, with D perhaps matching TRBD1 (6 bases). The CDR3 runs to 13 residues. The germline V gene has CDR1 DFQATT and CDR2 SNEGSKA (reference sequence). The CDR3 region is CSAPTDFTGIKGF. CDR3 sequence (DNA): TGCAGTGCCCCGACCGATTTTACAGGGATCAAGGGTTTT.

This chain links TRBV12-3 or TRBV12-4 with TRBJ1-3; D is unclear. The germline V and J ends were trimmed by 7 bases and 10 bases, with 14 bases remaining between them. The CDR3 has 12 amino acids. The CDR3 DNA reads as TGTGCCAGCACTAAGATCGACGGGACCATATATTTT. Its translation: CASTKIDGTIYF.

This clonotype appeared a few times. The V and J genes are TRBV29-1 and TRBJ2-1, with 12 positions matching TRBD2. CDR1 SQVTM and CDR2 ANQGSEA come from the germline V gene. CDR3 length: 16 residues. Trimming cost V 6 bases and J 8 bases; bases outside gene matches: 14. The DNA of the CDR3 is TGCAGCGTGCGAACCGGGACTAGCGGGCCCGTCGATGAGCAGTTCTTC. It specifies CSVRTGTSGPVDEQFF.

A few counts support this clonotype. This sequence joins TRBV20-1 and TRBJ2-5, with 7 bases fitting TRBD2. The CDR3 is made up of 17 amino acids. After removal of 3 bases from V and 5 bases from J, the junction contained 18 bases not matched to a gene. CDR1 is DFQATT and CDR2 is SNEGSKA in the germline V gene (reference sequence). This chain's CDR3 is CSARRVGLAVTTETQYF. CDR3 in DNA: TGCAGTGCTAGGAGGGTGGGGCTAGCGGTAACAACGGAGACCCAGTACTTC.

This clonotype turned up a few times. The chain uses TRBV3-1 and TRBJ1-2; 7 bases match TRBD1. J gave up 8 bases and V 3 bases, and 15 bases lay outside the gene matches. The V gene's germline CDR1 is LGHDT and CDR2 YNNKEL (reference sequence). There are 16 residues in the CDR3. This chain's CDR3 is CASSHIVTDRVGGYTF. The CDR3 DNA reads as TGTGCCAGCAGCCACATCGTTACCGACAGGGTGGGGGGCTACACCTTC.

This clonotype has a count of ten or more. The J gene is TRBJ2-4, the V gene TRBV20-1, with 7 bases fitting TRBD1. Germline V gene sequence: CDR1 DFQATT, CDR2 SNEGSKA (reference sequence). V lost 2 bases to trimming and J lost 0 bases; unmatched junction nucleotides: 10. CDR3 size: 17 residues. The CDR3 coding sequence is TGCAGTGCTAGAAACGGGACAGTCATACTAGCCAAAAACATTCAGTACTTC. Residues: CSARNGTVILAKNIQYF.

This clonotype appeared a few times. This chain links TRBV9 with TRBJ2-4, with D perhaps TRBD1 (5 bases). This CDR3 region has 18 residues. Germline lookup yields CDR1 SGDLS and CDR2 YYNGEE. Trimming took off 3 bases at V and 0 bases at J, with 19 bases between the two ends. CDR3 bases: TGTGCCAGCAGCGGACTGATAGGGCACAGGCTAGCCAAAAACATTCAGTACTTC. Residues: CASSGLIGHRLAKNIQYF.

The chain has TRBV27 and TRBJ1-1; D perhaps matches TRBD1 (6 bases). With 5 bases removed from V and 1 base from J, the gap between germline ends came to 14 bases. The V gene's germline CDR1 is MNHEY and CDR2 SMNVEV (reference sequence). The CDR3 has 15 amino acids. The CDR3 reads CASSQLQGKNTEAFF. The CDR3 bases are TGTGCCAGCAGTCAACTTCAGGGGAAGAACACTGAAGCTTTCTTT.

The chain uses TRBV20-1 and TRBJ2-5, with 14 positions matching TRBD2. The J call may be mistaken, given a closer DNA end match to TRBJ2-1. Germline V gives CDR1 DFQATT, CDR2 SNEGSKA (reference sequence). This CDR3 has 14 amino acids. The CDR3 bases are TGCAGTGCGGACGGGACTAGCGGGAGCGGAGAGCAGTTCTTC. Protein: CSADGTSGSGEQFF.

This clonotype was observed a handful of times. The chain is built from TRBV28 and TRBJ2-7; no reliable D call. This CDR3 is built from 15 residues. The V gene lost 0 bases and the J gene lost 0 bases, with 9 bases spanning the gap. Germline V CDR1 and CDR2: MDHEN, SYDVKM. In nucleotides, the CDR3 is TGTGCCAGCAGTTTATGGAGAGGAAGCTCCTACGAGCAGTACTTC. Its protein product is CASSLWRGSSYEQYF.

The chain links TRBV6-1 to TRBJ1-4, with D hard to call. Germline V gene data show CDR1 as MNHNS and CDR2 as SASEGT. V was trimmed by 2 bases and J by 5 bases, leaving 12 bases between them. The CDR3 consists of 15 residues. The CDR3 loop reads CASSELSGSNEKLFF. The CDR3 DNA reads TGTGCCAGCAGTGAATTGAGTGGATCGAATGAAAAACTGTTTTTT.

This clonotype has just a few counts. The rearrangement uses TRBV25-1 and TRBJ1-5; D may be TRBD1 (5 bases). Germline V CDR1 and CDR2: MGHDK, SYGVNS. There are 13 residues in the CDR3. Deletions cut 8 bases from V and 7 bases from J, with 15 bases between. The CDR3 DNA follows: TGTGCCAGCCAAAGGGGCCTTGGGCAGCCCCAGCATTTT. Translating it yields CASQRGLGQPQHF.

The genes are TRBV5-1 and TRBJ1-2; 8 bases align to TRBD1. CDR3 length equals 15 residues. CDR1 is SGHRS, CDR2 YFSETQ, per germline. Trimming at V came to 4 bases and at J to 1 base, leaving 6 bases not matched to a gene. DNA of the CDR3: TGCGCCAGCAGCGCAGGGGGCGCGAGTAACTATGGCTACACCTTC. Translation: CASSAGGASNYGYTF.